This T cell receptor (beta chain) was retrieved from a study of shared clonotypes between healthy human individuals. General observations from the study: In four donors, about 5% of naive CD4 clonotypes appeared in common.

The CDR3 covers 14 residues. Germline CDR1 reads MDHEN; CDR2 reads SYDVKM. Trimming removed 5 bases from V and 5 bases from J; junction bases left unmatched: 8. As concerns this clone: Its target is unknown.

Libraries were prepared by immunoSEQ multiplex PCR; TCRdb keeps only in-frame clonotypes and omits some of them. The data hold about 1.1 million clones, with more than 75% observed a single time. The V and J genes are TRBV28 and TRBJ2-5, with 7 bases lining up with TRBD1. Sequencing was done on a sample of memory CD4+ T cells from PBMCs. Subset defined: CD45RA-negative fraction. This clonotype originated in a man aged 18 to 30 in good health. Some clones in this sample may be carry-over from other donors' samples. CDR3 sequence reads: CASSRARGFETQYF. For the CDR3, the DNA is TGTGCCAGCAGTCGTGCCAGGGGGTTTGAGACCCAGTACTTC.